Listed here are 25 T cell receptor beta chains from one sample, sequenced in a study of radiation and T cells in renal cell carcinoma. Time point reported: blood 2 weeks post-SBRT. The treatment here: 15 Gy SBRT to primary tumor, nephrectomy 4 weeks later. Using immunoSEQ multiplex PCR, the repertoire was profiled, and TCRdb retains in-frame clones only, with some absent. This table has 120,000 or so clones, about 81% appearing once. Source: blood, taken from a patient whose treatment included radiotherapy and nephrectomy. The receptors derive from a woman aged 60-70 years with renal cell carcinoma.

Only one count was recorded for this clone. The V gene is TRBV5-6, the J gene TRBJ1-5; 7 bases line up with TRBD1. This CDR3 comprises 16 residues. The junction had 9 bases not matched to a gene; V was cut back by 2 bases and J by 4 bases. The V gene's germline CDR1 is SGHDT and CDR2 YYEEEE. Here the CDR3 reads CASSFGQDGGNQPQHF. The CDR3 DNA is TGTGCCAGCAGCTTCGGACAGGACGGGGGGAATCAGCCCCAGCATTTT. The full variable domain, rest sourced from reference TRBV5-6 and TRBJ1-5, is DAGVTQSPTHLIKTRGQQVTLRCSPKSGHDTVSWYQQALGQGPQFIFQYYEEEERQRGNFPDRFSGHQFPNYSSELNVNALLLGDSALYLCASSFGQDGGNQPQHFGDGTRLSIL.

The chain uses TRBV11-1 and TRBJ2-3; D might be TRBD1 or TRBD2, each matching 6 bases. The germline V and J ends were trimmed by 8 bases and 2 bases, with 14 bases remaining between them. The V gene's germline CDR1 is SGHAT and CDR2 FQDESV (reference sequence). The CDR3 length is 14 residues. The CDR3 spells CASGLSGDTDTQYF. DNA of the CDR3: TGTGCCAGCGGACTATCAGGGGACACAGATACGCAGTATTTT.

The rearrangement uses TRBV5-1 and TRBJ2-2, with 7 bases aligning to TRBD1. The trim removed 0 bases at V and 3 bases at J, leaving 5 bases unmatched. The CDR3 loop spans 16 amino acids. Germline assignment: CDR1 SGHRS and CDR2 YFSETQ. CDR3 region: CASSLEGARDTGELFF. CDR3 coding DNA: TGCGCCAGCAGCTTGGAGGGGGCGCGGGACACCGGGGAGCTGTTTTTT.

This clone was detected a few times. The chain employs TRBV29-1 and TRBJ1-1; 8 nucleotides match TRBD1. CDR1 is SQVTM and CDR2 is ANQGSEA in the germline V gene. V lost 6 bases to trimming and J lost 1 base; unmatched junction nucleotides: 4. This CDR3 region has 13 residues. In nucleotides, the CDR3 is TGCAGCGTCGCGGGACAGGCGAACACTGAAGCTTTCTTT. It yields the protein CSVAGQANTEAFF.

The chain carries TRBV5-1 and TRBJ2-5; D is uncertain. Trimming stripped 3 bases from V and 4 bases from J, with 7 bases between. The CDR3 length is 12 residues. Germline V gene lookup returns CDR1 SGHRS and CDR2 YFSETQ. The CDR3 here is CASSSEGETQYF. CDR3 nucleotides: TGCGCCAGCAGCTCCGAAGGAGAGACCCAGTACTTC.

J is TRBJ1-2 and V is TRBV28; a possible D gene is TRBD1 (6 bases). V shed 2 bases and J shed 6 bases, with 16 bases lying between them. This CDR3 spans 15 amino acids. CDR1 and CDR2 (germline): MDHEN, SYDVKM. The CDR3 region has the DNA TGTGCCAGCAGTTTAGAGTGGGACACCGGGGATGGCTACACCTTC. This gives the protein CASSLEWDTGDGYTF.

Written as DNA, the CDR3 is TGTGCCAGCAGTGAAGAGGGAACCGGGGAGCTGTTTTTT. Its protein product is CASSEEGTGELFF. The J gene is TRBJ2-2, the V gene TRBV6-1; D unclear. The CDR3 length is 13 residues. Trimming took 1 base from V and 5 from J, leaving 5 bases between them. Germline CDR1 reads MNHNS; CDR2 reads SASEGT.

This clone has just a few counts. CDR3 sequence reads: CASSSRQVGQETQYF. The CDR3 nucleotides read TGTGCCAGCAGCAGCCGACAGGTTGGGCAAGAGACCCAGTACTTC. The chain employs TRBV28 and TRBJ2-5; a weak D match, TRBD1 (6 bases). CDR3 length: 15 amino acids. The V gene lost 6 bases and the J gene lost 2 bases, with 16 bases spanning the gap. From germline, CDR1 is MDHEN and CDR2 SYDVKM.

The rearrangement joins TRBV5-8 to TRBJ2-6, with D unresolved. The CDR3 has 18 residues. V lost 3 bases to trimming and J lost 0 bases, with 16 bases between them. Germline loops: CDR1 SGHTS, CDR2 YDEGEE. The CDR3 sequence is CASSSPGPSSSGANVLTF. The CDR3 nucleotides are TGTGCCAGCAGCTCTCCGGGCCCCTCGAGCTCTGGGGCCAACGTCCTGACTTTC.

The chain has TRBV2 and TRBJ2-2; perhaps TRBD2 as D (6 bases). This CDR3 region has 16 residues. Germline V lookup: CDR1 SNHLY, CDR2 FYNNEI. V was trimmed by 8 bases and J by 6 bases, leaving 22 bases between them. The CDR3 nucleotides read TGTGCCAGCGGGCGGGACTCCGGTGTGTTGTCCGGGGAGCTGTTTTTT. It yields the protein CASGRDSGVLSGELFF.

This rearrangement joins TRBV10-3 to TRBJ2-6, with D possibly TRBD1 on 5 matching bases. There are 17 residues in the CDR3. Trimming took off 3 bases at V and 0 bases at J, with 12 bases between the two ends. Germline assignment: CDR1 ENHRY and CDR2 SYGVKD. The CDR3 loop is CAISDRVPTSGANVLTF. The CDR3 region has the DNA TGTGCCATCAGTGACAGGGTCCCGACCTCTGGGGCCAACGTCCTGACTTTC.

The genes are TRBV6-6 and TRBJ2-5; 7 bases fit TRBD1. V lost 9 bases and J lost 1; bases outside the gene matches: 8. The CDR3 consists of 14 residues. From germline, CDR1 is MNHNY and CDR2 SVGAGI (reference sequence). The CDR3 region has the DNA TGTGCCAGTGGGCCGGGACAGTCCCAAGAGACCCAGTACTTC. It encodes CASGPGQSQETQYF.

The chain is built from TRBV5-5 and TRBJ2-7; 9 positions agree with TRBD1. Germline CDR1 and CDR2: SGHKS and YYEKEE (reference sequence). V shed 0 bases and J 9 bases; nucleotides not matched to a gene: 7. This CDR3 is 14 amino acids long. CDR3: CASSLGTGDGVQYF. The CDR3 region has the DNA TGTGCCAGCAGCTTGGGGACAGGGGATGGTGTGCAGTACTTC.

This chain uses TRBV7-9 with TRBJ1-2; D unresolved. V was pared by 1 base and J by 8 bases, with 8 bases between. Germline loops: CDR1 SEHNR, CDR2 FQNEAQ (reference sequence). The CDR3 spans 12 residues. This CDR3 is CASSLDPPGYTF. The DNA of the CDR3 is TGTGCCAGCAGCTTAGACCCTCCCGGCTACACCTTC.

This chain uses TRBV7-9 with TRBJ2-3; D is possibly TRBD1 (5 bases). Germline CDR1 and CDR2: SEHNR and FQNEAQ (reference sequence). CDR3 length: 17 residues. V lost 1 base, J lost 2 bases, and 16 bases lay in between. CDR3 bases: TGTGCCAGCAGCTTAGTCACCGGACACGCTTACACAGATACGCAGTATTTT. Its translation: CASSLVTGHAYTDTQYF. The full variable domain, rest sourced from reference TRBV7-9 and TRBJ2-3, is DTGVSQNPRHKITKRGQNVTFRCDPISEHNRLYWYRQTLGQGPEFLTYFQNEAQLEKSRLLSDRFSAERPKGSFSTLEIQRTEQGDSAMYLCASSLVTGHAYTDTQYFGPGTRLTVL.

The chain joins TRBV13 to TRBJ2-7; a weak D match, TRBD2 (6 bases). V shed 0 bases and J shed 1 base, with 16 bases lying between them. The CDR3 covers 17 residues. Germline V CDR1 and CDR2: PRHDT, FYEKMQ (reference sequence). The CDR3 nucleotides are TGTGCCAGCAGCTTAGGGCCGACTAGTGGCCCATCCTACGAGCAGTACTTC. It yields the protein CASSLGPTSGPSYEQYF.

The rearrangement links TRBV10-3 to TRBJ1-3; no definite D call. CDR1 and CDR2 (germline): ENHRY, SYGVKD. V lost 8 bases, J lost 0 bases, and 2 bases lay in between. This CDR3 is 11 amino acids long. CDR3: CAISSGNTIYF. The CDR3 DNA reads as TGTGCCATCTCCTCTGGAAACACCATATATTTT.

The CDR3 here is CASSLHMNTEAFF. As DNA, the CDR3 is TGTGCCAGCAGTCTCCATATGAACACTGAAGCTTTCTTT. The chain combines TRBV28 with TRBJ1-1; D is uncertain. Trimming took off 5 bases at V and 0 bases at J, with 7 bases between the two ends. In germline, CDR1 is MDHEN, CDR2 SYDVKM. The CDR3 length is 13 residues. Based on the CDR3 plus reference TRBV28 and TRBJ1-1, the full variable domain is DVKVTQSSRYLVKRTGEKVFLECVQDMDHENMFWYRQDPGLGLRLIYFSYDVKMKEKGDIPEGYSVSREKKERFSLILESASTNQTSMYLCASSLHMNTEAFFGQGTRLTVV.

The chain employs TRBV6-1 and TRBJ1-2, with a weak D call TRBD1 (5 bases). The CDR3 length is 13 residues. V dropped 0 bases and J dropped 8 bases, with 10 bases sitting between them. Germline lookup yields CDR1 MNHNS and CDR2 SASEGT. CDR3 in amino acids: CASSEADRGGYTF. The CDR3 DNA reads TGTGCCAGCAGTGAAGCGGATCGGGGGGGCTACACCTTC.

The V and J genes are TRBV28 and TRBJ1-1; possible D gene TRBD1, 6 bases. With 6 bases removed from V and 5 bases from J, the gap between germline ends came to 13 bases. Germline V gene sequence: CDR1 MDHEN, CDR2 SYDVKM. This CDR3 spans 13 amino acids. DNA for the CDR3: TGTGCCAGCAGCCAGGGGAGGAGGACTGAAGCTTTCTTT. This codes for CASSQGRRTEAFF.

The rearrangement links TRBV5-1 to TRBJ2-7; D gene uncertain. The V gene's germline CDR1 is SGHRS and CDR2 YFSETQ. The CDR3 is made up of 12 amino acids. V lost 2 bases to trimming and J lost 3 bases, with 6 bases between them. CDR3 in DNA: TGCGCCAGCAGCTTTGGCAACTACGAGCAGTACTTC. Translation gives CASSFGNYEQYF. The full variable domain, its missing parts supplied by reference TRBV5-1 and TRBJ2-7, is KAGVTQTPRYLIKTRGQQVTLSCSPISGHRSVSWYQQTPGQGLQFLFEYFSETQRNKGNFPGRFSGRQFSNSRSEMNVSTLELGDSALYLCASSFGNYEQYFGPGTRLTVT.

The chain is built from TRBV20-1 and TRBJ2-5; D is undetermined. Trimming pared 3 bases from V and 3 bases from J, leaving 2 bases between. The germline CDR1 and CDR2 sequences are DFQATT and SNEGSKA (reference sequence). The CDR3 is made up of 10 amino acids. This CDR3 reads CSASEETQYF. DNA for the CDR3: TGCAGTGCTAGCGAAGAGACCCAGTACTTC.

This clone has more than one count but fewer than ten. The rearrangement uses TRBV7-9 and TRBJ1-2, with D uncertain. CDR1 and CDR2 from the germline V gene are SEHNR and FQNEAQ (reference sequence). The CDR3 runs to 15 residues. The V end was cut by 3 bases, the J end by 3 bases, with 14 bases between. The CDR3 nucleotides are TGTGCCAGCAGCTTCCCGGGGAGGGAGGACTATGGCTACACCTTC. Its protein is CASSFPGREDYGYTF.

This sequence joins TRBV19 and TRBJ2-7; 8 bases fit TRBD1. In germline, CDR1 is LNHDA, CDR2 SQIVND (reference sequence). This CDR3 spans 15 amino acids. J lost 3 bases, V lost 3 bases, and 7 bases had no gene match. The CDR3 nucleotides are TGTGCCAGTAGTATCAGGACAGGGTATTACTACGAGCAGTACTTC. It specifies CASSIRTGYYYEQYF. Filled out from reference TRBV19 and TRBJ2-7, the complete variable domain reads DGGITQSPKYLFRKEGQNVTLSCEQNLNHDAMYWYRQDPGQGLRLIYYSQIVNDFQKGDIAEGYSVSREKKESFPLTVTSAQKNPTAFYLCASSIRTGYYYEQYFGPGTRLTVT.

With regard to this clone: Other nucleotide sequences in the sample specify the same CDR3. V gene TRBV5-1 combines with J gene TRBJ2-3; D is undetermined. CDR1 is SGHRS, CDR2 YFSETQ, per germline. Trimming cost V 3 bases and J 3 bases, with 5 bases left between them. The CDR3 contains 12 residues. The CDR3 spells CASSYQTDTQYF. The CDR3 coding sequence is TGCGCCAGCAGCTATCAGACAGATACGCAGTATTTT.